Listed here are 9 T cell receptor beta chains from one sample, sequenced in a study of T cell responses to AZD1222 COVID-19 vaccine. Produced via immunoSEQ multiplex PCR; TCRdb's table is partial and in-frame only. The sample shows some 22,000 clones, 65% to 90% of them seen only once. This specimen was peripheral blood, taken on day 0 of AZD1222 vaccination. The receptor source for this set is an adult in good health.

This chain uses TRBV7-9 with TRBJ2-3; D remains ambiguous. In germline, CDR1 is SEHNR, CDR2 FQNEAQ (reference sequence). V lost 5 bases and J 5 bases, leaving 8 bases between the germline ends. The CDR3 has 12 amino acids. CDR3 protein: CASSPVRDTQYF. CDR3 bases: TGTGCCAGCAGCCCCGTTCGAGATACGCAGTATTTT.

Here the CDR3 reads CATGTGGTYEQYF. The CDR3 coding sequence is TGTGCCACAGGGACAGGGGGAACCTACGAGCAGTACTTC. The V gene is TRBV28, the J gene TRBJ2-7; 11 bases fit TRBD1. Germline-derived CDR1 and CDR2 are MDHEN and SYDVKM. This CDR3 comprises 13 residues. J lost 2 bases, V lost 10 bases, and 4 bases had no gene match. The entire variable domain, with the rest obtained from reference TRBV28 and TRBJ2-7, is as follows: DVKVTQSSRYLVKRTGEKVFLECVQDMDHENMFWYRQDPGLGLRLIYFSYDVKMKEKGDIPEGYSVSREKKERFSLILESASTNQTSMYLCATGTGGTYEQYFGPGTRLTVT.

The chain recombines TRBV5-5 with TRBJ2-7; no reliable D call. Between the trimmed V and J ends, which lost 1 base and 0 bases, there was a span of 2 bases. The germline V gene encodes CDR1 SGHKS and CDR2 YYEKEE (reference sequence). The CDR3 loop spans 12 amino acids. Here the CDR3 reads CASSLSSYEQYF. The CDR3 DNA reads TGTGCCAGCAGCTTGTCCTCCTACGAGCAGTACTTC.

This rearrangement joins TRBV10-3 to TRBJ2-1; TRBD2 aligns across 12 bases. The V segment lost 3 bases and the J segment 8 bases; nucleotides outside the gene matches: 14. Germline assignment: CDR1 ENHRY and CDR2 SYGVKD. The length of the CDR3 is 18 residues. The CDR3 reads CAISDWGTSGRNSDEQFF. The CDR3 DNA is TGTGCCATCAGTGATTGGGGAACTAGCGGGAGGAATTCCGATGAGCAGTTCTTC.

The rearrangement joins TRBV5-1 to TRBJ2-3, with 8 positions matching TRBD2. The CDR3 runs 15 residues. Germline V gene data show CDR1 as SGHRS and CDR2 as YFSETQ. V trimming: 2 bases; J trimming: 6 bases; junction bases outside the gene matches: 8. CDR3 coding DNA: TGCGCCAGCAGCTTCAACGGGGGGGCGAGTGATACGCAGTATTTT. Encoded protein: CASSFNGGASDTQYF. The full variable domain, completed using reference TRBV5-1 and TRBJ2-3, is KAGVTQTPRYLIKTRGQQVTLSCSPISGHRSVSWYQQTPGQGLQFLFEYFSETQRNKGNFPGRFSGRQFSNSRSEMNVSTLELGDSALYLCASSFNGGASDTQYFGPGTRLTVL.

The chain couples TRBV5-1 to TRBJ1-1; D ambiguous. Germline-derived CDR1 and CDR2 are SGHRS and YFSETQ. V lost 5 bases and J lost 4, with 18 bases in between. The CDR3 covers 15 residues. The CDR3 DNA reads as TGCGCCAGCAGACCGCAGGTTTTCGATACCACTGAAGCTTTCTTT. This sequence encodes CASRPQVFDTTEAFF.

V usage is TRBV3-1 (or the pseudogene TRBV3-2) and J usage is TRBJ2-7, with 11 positions matching TRBD2. The CDR3 is 13 amino acids. Per the germline V gene, CDR1 is LGHDT and CDR2 is YNNKEL (reference sequence). Losses at the gene ends were 0 bases for V and 9 bases for J; bases not matched to a gene: 1. CDR3 DNA: TGTGCCAGCAGCCAAGACCTAGCGGGAGGGCAGTACTTC. Translation: CASSQDLAGGQYF.

In DNA, the CDR3 is TGTGCCAGCAGCCAACTAGCGGGAGCGGGCGGGGAGCTGTTTTTT. Amino acid sequence: CASSQLAGAGGELFF. The rearrangement links TRBV7-6 to TRBJ2-2, with TRBD2 matching 11 bases. In germline, CDR1 is SGHVS, CDR2 FNYEAQ. The CDR3 runs 15 residues. J gave up 7 bases and V 5 bases, and 6 bases lay outside the gene matches.

The chain joins TRBV7-9 to TRBJ2-1; D unclear. Trimming shortened V by 0 bases and J by 6 bases, and 3 bases separated the two germline ends. CDR1 and CDR2 (germline): SEHNR, FQNEAQ (reference sequence). This CDR3 contains 12 residues. CDR3 protein: CASSLAFNEQFF. The CDR3 DNA follows: TGTGCCAGCAGCTTAGCGTTCAATGAGCAGTTCTTC.